This TCR beta chain originates from a study of PD-L1 blockade in urothelial cancer. In the study overall: Starting around 2014, patients were given atezolizumab (1,200 mg intravenously every 3 weeks). A median approximately 150,000 T cells were found in blood samples.

CDR1 is SNHLY, CDR2 FYNNEI, per germline. The CDR3 length is 15 residues. The germline V and J ends were trimmed by 0 bases and 4 bases, with 12 bases remaining between them. Sequenced by immunoSEQ multiplex PCR; TCRdb stores in-frame clones only, minus some. The profile shows roughly 120,000 clones, about 88% of them singletons. Described time point: pretreatment peripheral blood. The V call is TRBV2, the J call TRBJ1-2, with D unclear. The TCR comes from a man aged 50-59 years with urothelial cancer. The sequencing used PBMCs, collected around atezolizumab (anti-PD-L1) treatment. CDR3 in amino acids: CASSEAAADVYGYTF. The CDR3 region has the DNA TGTGCCAGCAGTGAAGCAGCAGCGGACGTCTATGGCTACACCTTC.